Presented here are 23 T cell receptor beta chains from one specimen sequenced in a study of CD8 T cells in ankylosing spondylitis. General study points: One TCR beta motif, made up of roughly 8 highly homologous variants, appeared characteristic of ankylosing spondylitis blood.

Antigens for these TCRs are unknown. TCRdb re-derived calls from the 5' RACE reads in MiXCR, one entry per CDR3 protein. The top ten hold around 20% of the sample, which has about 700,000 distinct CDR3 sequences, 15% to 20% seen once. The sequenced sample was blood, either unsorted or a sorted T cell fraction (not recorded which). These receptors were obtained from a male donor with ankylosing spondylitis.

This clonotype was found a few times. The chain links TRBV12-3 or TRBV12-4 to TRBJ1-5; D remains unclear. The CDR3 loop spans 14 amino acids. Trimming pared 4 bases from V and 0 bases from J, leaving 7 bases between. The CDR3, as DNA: TGTGCCAGCAGTTATATGTATAGCAATCAGCCCCAGCATTTT. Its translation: CASSYMYSNQPQHF.

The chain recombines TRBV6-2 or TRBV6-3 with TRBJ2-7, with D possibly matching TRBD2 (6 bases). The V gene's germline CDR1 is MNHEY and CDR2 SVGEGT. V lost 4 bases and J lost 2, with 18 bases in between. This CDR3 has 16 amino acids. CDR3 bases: TGTGCCAGCAGTTCCGGGGGAACCTATCTACCCTACGAGCAGTACTTC. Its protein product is CASSSGGTYLPYEQYF.

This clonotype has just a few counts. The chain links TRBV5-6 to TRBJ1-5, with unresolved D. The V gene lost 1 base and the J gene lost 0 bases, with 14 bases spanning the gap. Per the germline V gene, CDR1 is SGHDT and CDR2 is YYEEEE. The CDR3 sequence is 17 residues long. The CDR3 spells CASSLWAGSYSNQPQHF. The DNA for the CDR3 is TGTGCCAGCAGCTTGTGGGCGGGATCGTATAGCAATCAGCCCCAGCATTTT.

The CDR3 DNA reads as TGCAGCATTCTGTTATCCGGGGACGAGCAGTACTTC. Its translation is CSILLSGDEQYF. The chain has TRBV29-1 and TRBJ2-7; D perhaps matches TRBD2 (5 bases). The CDR3 is 12 amino acids. V was clipped by 8 bases and J by 5 bases, with 16 bases between them. Germline CDR1 is SQVTM and CDR2 is ANQGSEA.

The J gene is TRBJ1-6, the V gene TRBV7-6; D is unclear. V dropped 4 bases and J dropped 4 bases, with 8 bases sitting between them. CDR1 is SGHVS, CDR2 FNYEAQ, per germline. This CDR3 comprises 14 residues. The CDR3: CASSSPQYNSPLHF. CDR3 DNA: TGTGCCAGCAGCTCCCCCCAGTATAATTCACCCCTCCACTTT.

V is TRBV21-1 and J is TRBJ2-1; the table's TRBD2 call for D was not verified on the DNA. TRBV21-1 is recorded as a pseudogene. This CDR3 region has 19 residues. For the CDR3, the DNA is TGTGCCAGCAGCAAAAGGGGACTAGCGGGAGGGCCGCGGTACAATGAGCAGTTCTTC. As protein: CASSKRGLAGGPRYNEQFF.

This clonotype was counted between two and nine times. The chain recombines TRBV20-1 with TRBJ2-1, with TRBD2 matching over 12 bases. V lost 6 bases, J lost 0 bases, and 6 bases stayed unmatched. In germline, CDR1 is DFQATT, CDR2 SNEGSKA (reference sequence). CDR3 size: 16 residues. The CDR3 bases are TGCAGTGCATCCACTAGCGGGAGGTCCTCCTACAATGAGCAGTTCTTC. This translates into CSASTSGRSSYNEQFF.

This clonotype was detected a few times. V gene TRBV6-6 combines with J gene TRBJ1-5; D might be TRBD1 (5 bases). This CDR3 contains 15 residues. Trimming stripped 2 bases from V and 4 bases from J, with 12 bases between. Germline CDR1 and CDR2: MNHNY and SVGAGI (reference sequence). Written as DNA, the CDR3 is TGTGCCAGCAGTTACGGGGGACCCGGAAATCAGCCCCAGCATTTT. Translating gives CASSYGGPGNQPQHF.

The DNA for the CDR3 is TGTGCCAGCAGCGTAGCTTTCGGACTCAATGAGCAGTTCTTC. This sequence encodes CASSVAFGLNEQFF. The chain carries TRBV9 and TRBJ2-1; D perhaps matches TRBD2 (5 bases). Germline assignment: CDR1 SGDLS and CDR2 YYNGEE. CDR3 length: 14 residues. V dropped 0 bases and J dropped 6 bases, with 10 bases sitting between them.

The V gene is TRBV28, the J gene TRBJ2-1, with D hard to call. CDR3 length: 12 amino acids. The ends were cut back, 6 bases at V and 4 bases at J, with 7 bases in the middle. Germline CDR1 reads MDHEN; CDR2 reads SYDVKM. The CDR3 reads CASRGIYNEQFF. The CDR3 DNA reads TGTGCCAGCAGGGGCATATACAATGAGCAGTTCTTC.

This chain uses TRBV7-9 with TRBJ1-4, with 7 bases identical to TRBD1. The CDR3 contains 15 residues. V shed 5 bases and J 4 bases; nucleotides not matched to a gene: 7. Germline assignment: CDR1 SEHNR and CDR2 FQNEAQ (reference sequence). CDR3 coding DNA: TGTGCCAGCAGCCCAAGGGACAGCGTTAATGAAAAACTGTTTTTT. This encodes CASSPRDSVNEKLFF. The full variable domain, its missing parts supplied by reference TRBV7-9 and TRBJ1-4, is DTGVSQNPRHKITKRGQNVTFRCDPISEHNRLYWYRQTLGQGPEFLTYFQNEAQLEKSRLLSDRFSAERPKGSFSTLEIQRTEQGDSAMYLCASSPRDSVNEKLFFGSGTQLSVL.

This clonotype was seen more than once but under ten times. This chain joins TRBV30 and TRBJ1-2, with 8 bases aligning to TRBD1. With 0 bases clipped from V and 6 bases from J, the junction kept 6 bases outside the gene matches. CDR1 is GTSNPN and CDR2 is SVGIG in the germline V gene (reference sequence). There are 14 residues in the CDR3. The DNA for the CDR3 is TGTGCCTGGAGTGTACGCAGGGGGCATAATGGCTACACCTTC. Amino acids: CAWSVRRGHNGYTF. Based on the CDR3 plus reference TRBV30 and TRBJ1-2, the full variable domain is SQTIHQWPATLVQPVGSPLSLECTVEGTSNPNLYWYRQAAGRGLQLLFYSVGIGQISSEVPQNLSASRPQDRQFILSSKKLLLSDSGFYLCAWSVRRGHNGYTFGSGTRLTVV.

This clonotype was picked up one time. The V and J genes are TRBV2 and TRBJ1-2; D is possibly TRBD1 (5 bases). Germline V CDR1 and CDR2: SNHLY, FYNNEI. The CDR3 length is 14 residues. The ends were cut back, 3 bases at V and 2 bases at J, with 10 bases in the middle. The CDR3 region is CASSDTAGNYGYTF. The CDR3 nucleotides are TGTGCCAGCAGTGATACGGCAGGGAACTATGGCTACACCTTC.

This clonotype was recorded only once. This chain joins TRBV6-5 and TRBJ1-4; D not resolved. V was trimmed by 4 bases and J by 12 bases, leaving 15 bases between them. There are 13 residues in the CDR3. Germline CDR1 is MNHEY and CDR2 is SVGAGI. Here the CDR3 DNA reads TGTGCCAGCAGTTCGGACCGCGGCGTTGAACTGTTTTTT. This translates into CASSSDRGVELFF.

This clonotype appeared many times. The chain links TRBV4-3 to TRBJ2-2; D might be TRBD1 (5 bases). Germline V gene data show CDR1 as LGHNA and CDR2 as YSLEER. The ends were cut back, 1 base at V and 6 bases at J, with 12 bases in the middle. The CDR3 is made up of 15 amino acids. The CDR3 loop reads CASSQARALPGELFF. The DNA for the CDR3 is TGCGCCAGCAGCCAAGCCAGGGCTCTTCCCGGGGAGCTGTTTTTT.

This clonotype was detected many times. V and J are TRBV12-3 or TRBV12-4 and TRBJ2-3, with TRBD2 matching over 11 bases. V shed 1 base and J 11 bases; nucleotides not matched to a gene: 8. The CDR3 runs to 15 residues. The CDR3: CASSLGSGGAYGQYF. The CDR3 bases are TGTGCCAGCAGTTTAGGTAGCGGGGGGGCCTACGGGCAGTATTTT.

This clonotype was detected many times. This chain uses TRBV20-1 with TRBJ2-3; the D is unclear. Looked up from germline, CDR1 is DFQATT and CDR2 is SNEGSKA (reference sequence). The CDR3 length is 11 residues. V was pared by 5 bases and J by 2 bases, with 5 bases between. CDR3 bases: TGCAGTGCTGAACACACAGATACGCAGTATTTT. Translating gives CSAEHTDTQYF.

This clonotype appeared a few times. CDR3 sequence (DNA): TGTGCCAGCAGCCTACGTCTGGGCCATGAGCAGTTCTTC. This encodes CASSLRLGHEQFF. The chain employs TRBV21-1 and TRBJ2-1; the D call TRBD2 from the table was never checked on the DNA. TRBV21-1 has pseudogene status. The CDR3 spans 13 residues.

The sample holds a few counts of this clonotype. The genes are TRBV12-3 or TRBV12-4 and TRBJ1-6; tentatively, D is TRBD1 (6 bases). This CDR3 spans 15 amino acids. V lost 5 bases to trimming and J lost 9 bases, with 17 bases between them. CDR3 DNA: TGTGCCAGCAGTATGACGGGGGGGCTAGGTTCACCCCTCCACTTT. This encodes CASSMTGGLGSPLHF.

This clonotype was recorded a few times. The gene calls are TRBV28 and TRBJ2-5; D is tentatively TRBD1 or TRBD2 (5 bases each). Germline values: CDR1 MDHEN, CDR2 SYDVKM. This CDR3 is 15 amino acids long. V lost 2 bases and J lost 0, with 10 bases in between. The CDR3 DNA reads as TGTGCCAGCAGTTTAGAACTGGGGGACCAAGAGACCCAGTACTTC. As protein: CASSLELGDQETQYF.

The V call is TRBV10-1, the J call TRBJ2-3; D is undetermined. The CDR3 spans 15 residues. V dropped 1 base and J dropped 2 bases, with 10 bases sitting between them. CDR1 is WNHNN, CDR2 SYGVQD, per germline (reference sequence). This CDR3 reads CASSEFSRTTDTQYF. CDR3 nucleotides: TGCGCCAGCAGTGAGTTCTCTAGGACCACAGATACGCAGTATTTT.

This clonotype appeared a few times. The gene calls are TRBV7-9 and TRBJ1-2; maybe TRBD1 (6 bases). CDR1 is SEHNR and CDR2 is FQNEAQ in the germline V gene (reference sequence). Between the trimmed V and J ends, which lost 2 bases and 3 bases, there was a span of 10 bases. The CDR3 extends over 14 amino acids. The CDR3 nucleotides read TGTGCCAGCAGCTTATTGGGGGCGGACTATGGCTACACCTTC. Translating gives CASSLLGADYGYTF.

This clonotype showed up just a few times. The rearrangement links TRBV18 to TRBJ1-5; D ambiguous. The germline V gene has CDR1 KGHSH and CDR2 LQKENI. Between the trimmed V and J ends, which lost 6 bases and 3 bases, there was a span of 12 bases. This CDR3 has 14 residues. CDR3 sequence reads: CASSYRQANQPQHF. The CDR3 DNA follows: TGTGCCAGCTCCTACAGACAAGCCAATCAGCCCCAGCATTTT. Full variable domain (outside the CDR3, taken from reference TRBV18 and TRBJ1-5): NAGVMQNPRHLVRRRGQEARLRCSPMKGHSHVYWYRQLPEEGLKFMVYLQKENIIDESGMPKERFSAEFPKEGPSILRIQQVVRGDSAAYFCASSYRQANQPQHFGDGTRLSIL.